This T cell receptor (beta chain) was profiled in a study of T-cell reconstitution after alpha-beta-depleted transplantation in children. Regarding the study as a whole: Fresh T-cell production supplied most of the T-cell counts and diversity seen one year after transplant.

Germline loops: CDR1 SGHVS, CDR2 FNYEAQ. The CDR3 sequence is 15 residues long. Trimming took 4 bases from V and 2 from J; bases not matched to a gene: 5. Unique molecular identifiers were incorporated when the TCRbeta library was constructed. TCRdb analysed the PCR reads with MiXCR anew, one entry per CDR3 protein. The sample carries roughly 570,000 distinct CDR3 sequences, approximately 30% recorded once. For this clonotype: Its antigen is as yet unknown.

The specimen comprised PBMCs, sampled before TCRalphabeta/CD19-depleted stem cell transplant. The chain couples TRBV7-6 to TRBJ2-7; TRBD2 agrees at 10 bases. The clonotype originates from a boy under two years old with Wiskott-Aldrich syndrome, due to receive a stem cell transplant. CDR3 in DNA: TGTGCCAGCAGCTCTGGGACTAGCGAGACCTACGAGCAGTACTTC. It yields the protein CASSSGTSETYEQYF.